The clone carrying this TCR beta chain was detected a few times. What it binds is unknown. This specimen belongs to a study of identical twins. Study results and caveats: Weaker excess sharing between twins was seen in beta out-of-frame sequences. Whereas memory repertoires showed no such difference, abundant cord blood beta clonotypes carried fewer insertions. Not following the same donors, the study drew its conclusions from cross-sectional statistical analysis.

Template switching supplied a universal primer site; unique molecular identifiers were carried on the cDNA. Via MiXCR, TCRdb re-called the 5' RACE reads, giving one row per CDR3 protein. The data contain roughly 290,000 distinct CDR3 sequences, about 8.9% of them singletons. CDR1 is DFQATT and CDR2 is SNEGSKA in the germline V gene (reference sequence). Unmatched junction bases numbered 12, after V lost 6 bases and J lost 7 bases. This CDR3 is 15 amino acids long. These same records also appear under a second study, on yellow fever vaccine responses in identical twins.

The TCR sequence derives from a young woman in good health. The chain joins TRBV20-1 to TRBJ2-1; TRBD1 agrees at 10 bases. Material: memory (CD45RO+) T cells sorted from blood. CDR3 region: CSARRTGQGLNEQFF. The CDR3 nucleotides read TGCAGTGCCCGCCGGACGGGACAGGGGTTGAATGAGCAGTTCTTC.